This TCR beta chain comes out of a study of identical twins. Study results and limitations: With abundant cord blood beta clonotypes, insertions were fewer; memory repertoires showed no such pattern.

Points on this clonotype: Antigen specificity is unknown.

TCRdb re-called the 5' RACE reads through MiXCR, storing one row per CDR3 protein. Among hundreds of thousands of distinct CDR3 sequences listed, over 8.5% were seen once. Germline CDR1 and CDR2: MNHNS and SASEGT. CDR3 length: 15 amino acids. The trim removed 5 bases at V and 5 bases at J, leaving 6 bases unmatched. These same data were also listed under a study on yellow fever vaccine responses in identical twins.

The clonotype comes from a young woman in good health. V usage is TRBV6-1 and J usage is TRBJ2-5; 12 bases align to TRBD1. The specimen sequenced was PBMCs. The CDR3 sequence: CASSRDRGRGETQYF. Written as DNA, the CDR3 is TGTGCCAGCAGTCGGGACAGGGGGCGCGGGGAGACCCAGTACTTC.